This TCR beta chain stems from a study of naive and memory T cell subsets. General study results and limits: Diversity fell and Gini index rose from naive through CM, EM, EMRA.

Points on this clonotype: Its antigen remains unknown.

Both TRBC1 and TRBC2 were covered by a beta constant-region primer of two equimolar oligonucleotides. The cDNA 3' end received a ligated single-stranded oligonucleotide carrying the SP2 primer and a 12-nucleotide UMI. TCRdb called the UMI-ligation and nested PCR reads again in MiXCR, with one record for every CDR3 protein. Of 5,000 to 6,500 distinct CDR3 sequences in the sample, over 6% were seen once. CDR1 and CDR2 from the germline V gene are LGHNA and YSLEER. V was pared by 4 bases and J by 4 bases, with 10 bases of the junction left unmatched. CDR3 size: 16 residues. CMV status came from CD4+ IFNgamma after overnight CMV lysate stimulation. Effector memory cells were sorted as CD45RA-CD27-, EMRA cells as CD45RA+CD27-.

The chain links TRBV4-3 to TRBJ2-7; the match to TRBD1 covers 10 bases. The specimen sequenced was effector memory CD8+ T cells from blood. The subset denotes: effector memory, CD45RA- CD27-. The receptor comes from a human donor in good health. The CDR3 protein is CASSPEGQGGRYEQYF. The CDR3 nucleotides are TGCGCCAGCAGCCCTGAAGGACAGGGGGGTAGATACGAGCAGTACTTC.